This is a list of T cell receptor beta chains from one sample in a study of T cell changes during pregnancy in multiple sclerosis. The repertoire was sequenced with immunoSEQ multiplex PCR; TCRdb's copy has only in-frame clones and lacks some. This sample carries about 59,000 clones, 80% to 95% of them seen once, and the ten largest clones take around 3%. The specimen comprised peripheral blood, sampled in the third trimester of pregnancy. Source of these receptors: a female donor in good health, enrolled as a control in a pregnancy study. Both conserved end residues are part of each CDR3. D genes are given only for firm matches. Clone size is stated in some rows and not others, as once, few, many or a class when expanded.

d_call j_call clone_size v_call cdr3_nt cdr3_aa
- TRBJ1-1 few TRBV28 TGTGCCAGCAGTTTATTAGGACGGGAGATGAACACTGAAGCTTTCTTT CASSLLGREMNTEAFF
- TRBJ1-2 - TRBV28 TGTGCCAGCAGTTTCCGGGGGGTGGATGGCTACACCTTC CASSFRGVDGYTF
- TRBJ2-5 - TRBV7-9 TGTGCCAGCAGCTCCTCCCGGAGGTCGGAAGAGACCCAGTACTTC CASSSSRRSEETQYF
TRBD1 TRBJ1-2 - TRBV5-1 TGCGCCAGCAGCCTAAACCGGGGACAGGGGGACGACTATGGCTACACCTTC CASSLNRGQGDDYGYTF
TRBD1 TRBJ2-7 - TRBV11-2 TGTGCCAGCAGCTGGTACGGGACAGGGTTCGGGGAGCAGTACTTC CASSWYGTGFGEQYF
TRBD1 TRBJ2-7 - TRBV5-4 TGTGCCAGCAGCCCCATGGGGACAGGGCCTTACGAGCAGTACTTC CASSPMGTGPYEQYF
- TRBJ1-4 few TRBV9 TGTGCCAGCAGCGTAGCTGGTGCAGGTGAAAAACTGTTTTTT CASSVAGAGEKLFF
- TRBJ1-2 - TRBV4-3 TGCGCCAGCAGCCAAGTTAAGGGGGGGGCCGGCGAGGACTTC CASSQVKGGAGEDF
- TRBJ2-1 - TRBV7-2 TGTGCCAGCAGCCTCAACCGTCTTAGCTCCTACAATGAGCAGTTCTTC CASSLNRLSSYNEQFF
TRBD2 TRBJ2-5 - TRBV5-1 TGCGCCAGCAGCCGGGGACTAGCGGGGACCCAAGAGACCCAGTACTTC CASSRGLAGTQETQYF
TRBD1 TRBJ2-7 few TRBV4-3 TGCGCCAGCAGCCTAGAGACAGGGCCCTACGAGCAGTACTTC CASSLETGPYEQYF
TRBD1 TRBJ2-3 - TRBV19 TGTGCCAGTGGGGGACAGGGAAGAAAAGATACGCAGTATTTT CASGGQGRKDTQYF
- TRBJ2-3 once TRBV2 TGTGCCAGCATTATAGCGATTAACACAGATACGCAGTATTTT CASIIAINTDTQYF
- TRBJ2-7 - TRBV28 TGTGCCAGCAGTCCCCGACAGGGGTTGCGGGAGGGCCACGAGCAGTACTTC CASSPRQGLREGHEQYF
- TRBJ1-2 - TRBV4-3 TGCGCCAGCAGCCAAGAGTATTCAGGATATGGCTACACCTTC CASSQEYSGYGYTF
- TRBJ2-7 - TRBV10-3 TGTGCCATCAGTGAGTCAGGGCAGGACAGCTCCTACGAGCAGTACTTC CAISESGQDSSYEQYF
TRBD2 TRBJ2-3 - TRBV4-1 TGCGCCAGCAGCCCCCCCCTAGCGGGCACAGATACGCAGTATTTT CASSPPLAGTDTQYF
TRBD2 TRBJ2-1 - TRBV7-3 TGTGCCAGCAGCTTGGGGCACCGGACTAGCGGAAGAGTCGATGAGCAGTTCTTC CASSLGHRTSGRVDEQFF
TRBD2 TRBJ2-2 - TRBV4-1 TGCGCCAGCAGCCCGACTAGCGGTAACACCGGGGAGCTGTTTTTT CASSPTSGNTGELFF
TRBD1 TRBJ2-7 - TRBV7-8 TGTGCCAGCAGTTTAACAGGGGTCGAGCAGTACTTC CASSLTGVEQYF
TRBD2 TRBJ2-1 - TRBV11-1 TGTGCCAGCAGCTTCCTAGCGGGAGGTTTGAGCTCCTACAATGAGCAGTTCTTC CASSFLAGGLSSYNEQFF
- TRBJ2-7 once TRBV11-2 TGTGCCAGCAGCAAAGAGTCCCGGGGGTACGAGCAGTACTTC CASSKESRGYEQYF
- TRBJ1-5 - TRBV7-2 TGTGCCAGCAGCTTAGATAGCTTGCAGCCCCAGCATTTT CASSLDSLQPQHF
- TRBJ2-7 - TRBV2 TGTGCCAGCACGCCTCGAGGCTCCTACGAGCAGTACTTC CASTPRGSYEQYF
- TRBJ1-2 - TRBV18 TGTGCCAGCTCACCGAGACAGGACAATGGCTACACCTTC CASSPRQDNGYTF
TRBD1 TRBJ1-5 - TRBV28 TGTGCCAGCAGCCTTGGGGGACAGGGGAAAAATCAGCCCCAGCATTTT CASSLGGQGKNQPQHF
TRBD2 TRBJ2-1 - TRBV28 TGTGCCAGCAGTCCATCTAGCGGAGTTTACAATGAGCAGTTCTTC CASSPSSGVYNEQFF
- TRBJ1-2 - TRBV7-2 TGTGCCAGCAGCTTAGAGGGGCTGAGCTATGGCTACACCTTC CASSLEGLSYGYTF
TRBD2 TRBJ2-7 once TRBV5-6 TGTGCCAGCAGCTCGAAGCGGGAAGCCTACGAGCAGTACTTC CASSSKREAYEQYF
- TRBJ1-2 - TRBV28 TGTGCCAGCAGTTTAGGGCAGAACTATGGCTACACCTTC CASSLGQNYGYTF
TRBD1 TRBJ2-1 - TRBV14 TGTGCCAGCAGCCAAAGGTTCAGCAGGGGGAAATCTACGTATGAGCAGTTCTTC CASSQRFSRGKSTYEQFF
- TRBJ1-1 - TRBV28 TGTGCCAGCAGGGTACAAGTTAATGCTTTCTTT CASRVQVNAFF
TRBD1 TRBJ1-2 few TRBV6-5 TGTGCCAGCAGTTACACATCCGGGACAGGGGGCGATGGCTACACCTTC CASSYTSGTGGDGYTF